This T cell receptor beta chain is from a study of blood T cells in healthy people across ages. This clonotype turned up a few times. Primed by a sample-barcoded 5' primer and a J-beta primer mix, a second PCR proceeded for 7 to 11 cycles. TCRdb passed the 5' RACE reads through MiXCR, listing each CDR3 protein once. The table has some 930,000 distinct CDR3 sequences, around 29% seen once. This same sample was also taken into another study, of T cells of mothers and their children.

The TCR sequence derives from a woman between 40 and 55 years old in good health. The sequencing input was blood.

The CDR3 here is CAWSVQVGIWQYF. In DNA, the CDR3 is TGTGCCTGGAGTGTACAAGTGGGAATTTGGCAGTACTTC. The rearrangement uses TRBV30 and TRBJ2-5, with D uncertain. In germline, CDR1 is GTSNPN, CDR2 SVGIG (reference sequence). The CDR3 sequence is 13 residues long. V lost 0 bases and J 11 bases, leaving 16 bases between the germline ends.